A single TCR beta chain is shown here with its context. In the PCR, 60 Vbeta and 13 Jbeta primers were used. Assay used: immunoSEQ multiplex PCR; TCRdb lists only in-frame clones, some missing. This sample has about 190,000 clones; around four fifths occur once, and the top ten carry 0.95% to 1.5%. This entry belongs to a study of cytomegalovirus exposure and HLA in healthy donors. Study as a whole: The study's early data release held 75 million to 95 million unique TCRs from HLA-typed donors.

Germline V gene data show CDR1 as SGHDT and CDR2 as YYEEEE. V was pared by 5 bases and J by 8 bases, with 16 bases between. The CDR3 sequence is 14 residues long. Specimen: PBMCs. This chain uses TRBV5-6 with TRBJ1-4, with D possibly matching TRBD1 (6 bases). This clonotype was obtained from a boy aged 2 to 10 in good health and CMV-seronegative. CDR3 sequence: CASRKATQGEKLFF. The CDR3 DNA sequence: TGTGCCAGCAGGAAGGCCACGCAGGGGGAAAAACTGTTTTTT.